This is a list of T cell receptor beta chains from one sample in a study of blood T cell repertoires in COVID-19. The repertoire was sequenced with immunoSEQ multiplex PCR; TCRdb's copy has only in-frame clones and lacks some. The sample has around 250,000 clones; around four fifths are singletons. Sequenced input: peripheral blood. These receptors all come from a man aged 80 or over with acute or convalescent COVID-19. Both conserved end residues are part of each CDR3. Each record gives: J gene, V gene, clone size, D gene, CDR3 DNA, CDR3 protein. The D gene is left open where the match is weak. Size tells how often a clone was seen (once, few, many) or the class of an expanded clone, and some rows leave it out.

>TRBJ2-5|TRBV5-1|NA|TRBD2
TGCGCCAGCAGCCCGGGAGGTGGGTTGAAGGAGACCCAGTACTTC
CASSPGGGLKETQYF
>TRBJ2-7|TRBV5-1|NA|TRBD2
TGCGCCAGCAGCTTATCACTAGCGGGATTAGGGGAGCAGTACTTC
CASSLSLAGLGEQYF
>TRBJ2-1|TRBV6-5|NA|TRBD2
TGTGCCAGCAGGTGGGGGGGGGAGCAGTTCTTC
CASRWGGEQFF
>TRBJ1-1|TRBV5-1|NA|NA
TGCGCCAGCGCAGCGAGAGGTAAGAACACTGAAGCTTTCTTT
CASAARGKNTEAFF
>TRBJ2-7|TRBV19|NA|TRBD2
TGTGCCAGTAGTTTTCTAGCGGAGGGCGAGCAGTACTTC
CASSFLAEGEQYF
>TRBJ1-2|TRBV6-1|NA|NA
TGTGCCAGCAGTGACATTCAGGGCGACTATGGCTACACCTTC
CASSDIQGDYGYTF
>TRBJ2-4|TRBV7-2|NA|TRBD1
TGTGCCAGCAGCTCAGAGTACAGGGGGCGGGAAAACATTCAGTACTTC
CASSSEYRGRENIQYF
>TRBJ1-5|TRBV27|NA|TRBD1
TGTGCCAGCAGCTTAATATACCGGGACAGGGTCAATCAGCCCCAGCATTTT
CASSLIYRDRVNQPQHF
>TRBJ1-1|TRBV5-1|NA|TRBD1
TGCGCCAGCAGCTTAGGGACAGGGATTAGAGAAGCTTTCTTT
CASSLGTGIREAFF
>TRBJ1-1|TRBV5-1|NA|NA
TGCGCCAGCAGCTTGCAGGCGGGGACCACTGAAGCTTTCTTT
CASSLQAGTTEAFF
>TRBJ1-3|TRBV5-6|few|NA
TGTGCCAGCAGCACGGACAGTAGCTCTGGAAACACCATATATTTT
CASSTDSSSGNTIYF
>TRBJ2-3|TRBV19|once|TRBD2
TGTGCCAGTAGCTTGGGACTAGCAACTGATACGCAGTATTTT
CASSLGLATDTQYF
>TRBJ2-1|TRBV18|NA|TRBD2
TGTGCCAGCTCACCACCGGACGGGGCGGGGGTAATAAATGAGCAGTTCTTC
CASSPPDGAGVINEQFF
>TRBJ2-7|TRBV18|NA|NA
TGTGCCAGCTCACCACCGGCATCCGTTATCTACGAGCAGTACTTC
CASSPPASVIYEQYF
>TRBJ1-5|TRBV7-2|once|NA
TGTGCCAGCAGCTGGGGCCGCAATCAGCCCCAGCATTTT
CASSWGRNQPQHF
>TRBJ2-7|TRBV11-3|NA|NA
TGTGCCAGCAGCTTAACTAGCTCATACGAGCAGTACTTC
CASSLTSSYEQYF
>TRBJ1-3|TRBV20-1|few|NA
TGCAGTGCTAGAGAGGGGGGTCCGGACATTTTT
CSAREGGPDIF
>TRBJ2-7|TRBV28|few|NA
TGTGCCAGCAGTTTATTTGGCATCTCCTACGAGCAGTACTTC
CASSLFGISYEQYF
>TRBJ2-7|TRBV7-8|NA|TRBD2
TGTGCCAGCAGCGGGGGACTAGCGACAATCGGGGAGCAGTACTTC
CASSGGLATIGEQYF
>TRBJ2-7|TRBV19|NA|NA
TGTGCCAGTAGTATAGAACCAGGGGCTTCCTACGAGCAGTACTTC
CASSIEPGASYEQYF
>TRBJ1-1|TRBV16|few|NA
TGTGCCAGCAGCCAGGAGGACATCTGGAGGGGAACTGAAGCTTTCTTT
CASSQEDIWRGTEAFF
>TRBJ1-5|TRBV28|NA|TRBD1
TGTGCCAGCCGGGACAGTAATCAGCCCCAGCATTTT
CASRDSNQPQHF
>TRBJ2-1|TRBV5-1|NA|TRBD1
TGCGCCAGCAGCGTGAACACAGGGGTCAATGAGCAGTTCTTC
CASSVNTGVNEQFF
>TRBJ1-1|TRBV2|NA|NA
TGTGCCAGCACTCTCCAGGGTATCGGCGGCACTGAAGCTTTCTTT
CASTLQGIGGTEAFF
>TRBJ1-6|TRBV30|NA|NA
TGTGCCTGGAGTGTACGCGGGACGGGCTCCTATAATTCACCCCTCCACTTT
CAWSVRGTGSYNSPLHF
>TRBJ2-2|TRBV2|NA|TRBD2
TGTGCCAGCAGTTCCCTAGCGGGGGGCACCGGGGAGCTGTTTTTT
CASSSLAGGTGELFF
>TRBJ2-2|TRBV10-3|NA|NA
TGTGCCATCAGTGAGGGGAGGCTAGCGCTGAATGGGGAGCTGTTTTTT
CAISEGRLALNGELFF
>TRBJ2-1|TRBV30|NA|TRBD2
TGTGCCTGGAGACCGGGAGGGCCGGGCAATGAGCAGTTCTTC
CAWRPGGPGNEQFF
>TRBJ1-6|TRBV27|NA|NA
TGTGCCAGCAGTTTGTTTCCATCACCCCTCCACTTT
CASSLFPSPLHF
>TRBJ1-4|TRBV5-1|NA|NA
TGCGCCAGCAGCTTGGTATCCGCTAATGAAAAACTGTTTTTT
CASSLVSANEKLFF
>TRBJ1-4|TRBV10-3|NA|NA
TGTGCCATCAGTGAGTCAGGAGGGACCGTCGGAAAACTGTTTTTT
CAISESGGTVGKLFF
>TRBJ2-7|TRBV5-1|NA|NA
TGCGCCAGCAGCCAGGAACAGAACTACGAGCAGTACTTC
CASSQEQNYEQYF
>TRBJ1-2|TRBV19|NA|NA
TGTGCCAGCTATAACTATGGCTACACCTTC
CASYNYGYTF
>TRBJ2-2|TRBV28|NA|NA
TGTGCCAGCAGCTTGCAGTCCGGGGAGCTGTTTTTT
CASSLQSGELFF
>TRBJ1-5|TRBV6-6|NA|NA
TGTGCCAGCAACGAATACCTCACAGGGTCCCCGCAGCCCCAGCATTTT
CASNEYLTGSPQPQHF
>TRBJ2-1|TRBV6-1|few|TRBD2
TGTGCCAGCAGTGGAACTAGCGGGGGGGCCATGTATGAGCAGTTCTTC
CASSGTSGGAMYEQFF
>TRBJ1-6|TRBV27|NA|NA
TGTGCCAGCAGTTTAGGGCCGCGGGCGGATTCACCCCTCCACTTT
CASSLGPRADSPLHF
>TRBJ2-3|TRBV5-1|NA|NA
TGCGCCAGCAGCACCACTAGAGCGAACACAGATACGCAGTATTTT
CASSTTRANTDTQYF
>TRBJ2-1|TRBV28|NA|TRBD2
TGTGCCAGCAGCCCGGGGCTAGCGGGATACAATGAGCAGTTCTTC
CASSPGLAGYNEQFF
>TRBJ2-5|TRBV2|NA|TRBD2
TGTGCCAGCAGGGTCCGGGACCTCTGGCGGGGGCAAGAGACCCAGTACTTC
CASRVRDLWRGQETQYF
>TRBJ2-3|TRBV7-6|once|TRBD2
TGTGCCAGCAGCTTAGCTACTAGCGGGGTAGATACGCAGTATTTT
CASSLATSGVDTQYF
>TRBJ1-4|TRBV15|NA|NA
TGTGCCATCCTTACCCCGGGGGGGGGAGAAACGGTCGAAAAACTGTTTTTT
CAILTPGGGETVEKLFF
>TRBJ1-5|TRBV27|NA|NA
TGTGCCAGCAGTTCCGGGGGTGGGAGCAATCAGCCCCAGCATTTT
CASSSGGGSNQPQHF
>TRBJ2-3|TRBV29-1|NA|NA
TGCAGCAGCTCCGGCAGGGTAACAGATACGCAGTATTTT
CSSSGRVTDTQYF
>TRBJ2-1|TRBV5-1|NA|TRBD2
TGCGCCAGCAGCTCCGGGACTAGCTACAATGAGCAGTTCTTC
CASSSGTSYNEQFF
>TRBJ1-2|TRBV6-5|NA|NA
TGTGCCAGCAGTTATCGAGGGGGCTATGGCTACACCTTC
CASSYRGGYGYTF
>TRBJ1-4|TRBV2|NA|NA
TGTGCCAGCAGATGGGAGGGACCAACTAATGAAAAACTGTTTTTT
CASRWEGPTNEKLFF
>TRBJ2-3|TRBV3-1/TRBV3-2|NA|TRBD2
TGTGCCAGCAGTCCCGGGGGGGCAGGGAGTGCAGATACGCAGTATTTT
CASSPGGAGSADTQYF
>TRBJ2-4|TRBV7-2|once|NA
TGTGCCAGCAGCTTAGATTCTACCAAAAACATTCAGTACTTC
CASSLDSTKNIQYF
>TRBJ1-5|TRBV5-1|NA|NA
TGCGCCAGCAGCTTGGCAGGGGAGGGGGAGCCCCAGCATTTT
CASSLAGEGEPQHF
>TRBJ1-2|TRBV19|once|TRBD1
TGTGCCAGTAGTATAAGAGGGGACAGTTACTATGGCTACACCTTC
CASSIRGDSYYGYTF